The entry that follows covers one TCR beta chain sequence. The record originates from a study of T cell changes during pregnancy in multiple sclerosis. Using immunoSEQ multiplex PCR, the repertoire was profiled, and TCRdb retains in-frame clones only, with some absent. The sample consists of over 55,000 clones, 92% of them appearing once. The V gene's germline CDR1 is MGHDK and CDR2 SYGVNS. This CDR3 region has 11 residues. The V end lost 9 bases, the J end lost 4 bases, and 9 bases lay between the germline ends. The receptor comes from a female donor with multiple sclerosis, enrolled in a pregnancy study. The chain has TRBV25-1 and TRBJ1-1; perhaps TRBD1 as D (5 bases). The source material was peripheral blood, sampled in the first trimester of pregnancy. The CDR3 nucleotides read TGTGCCAGTGCGGGGGTCACTGAAGCTTTCTTT. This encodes CASAGVTEAFF.